This T cell receptor (beta chain) was sequenced for a study of blood T cell repertoires in COVID-19. On the study more broadly: Collection of acute and convalescent COVID-19 samples took place in the United States, Italy and Spain. From T cells, B-cell-depleted T cells, or PBMCs came the material, which was cDNA or gDNA.

Germline V gene data show CDR1 as MGHDK and CDR2 as SYGVNS. This CDR3 region has 13 residues. Deletions cut 4 bases from V and 4 bases from J, with 10 bases between. Source study methods: Cell counts per sample came from amplifying reference gene primers. Sequenced by immunoSEQ multiplex PCR; TCRdb stores in-frame clones only, minus some. That table is the source of V, J and clone size, and D and trimming were worked out from the DNA. The sample contains some 670,000 clones, 75% to 90% of which appear only once. The sequence came from a woman younger than 30 with acute or convalescent COVID-19. The chain links TRBV25-1 to TRBJ1-2, with D possibly TRBD1 on 5 matching bases. Material: peripheral blood. The CDR3 region has the DNA TGTGCCAGCAGTGCACAGACAGTCTATGGCTACACCTTC. It translates to CASSAQTVYGYTF.